These 23 T cell receptor beta chains were sequenced from one sample in a study of blood T cell repertoires in COVID-19. Profiled with immunoSEQ multiplex PCR; TCRdb holds only in-frame clones, not every one. This sample carries nearly 80,000 clones, about four fifths of them seen once, and the ten largest clones take 3.5%. The specimen sequenced was peripheral blood. The receptors shown here come from a man aged 50-59 years with acute or convalescent COVID-19.

This sequence joins TRBV7-2 and TRBJ2-1, with 7 bases identical to TRBD2. J lost 4 bases, V lost 1 base, and 4 bases had no gene match. The CDR3 spans 15 residues. Germline V lookup: CDR1 SGHTA, CDR2 FQGNSA. This CDR3 is CASSLERGRYNEQFF. CDR3 nucleotide sequence: TGTGCCAGCAGCTTAGAGCGGGGTAGGTACAATGAGCAGTTCTTC.

The chain has TRBV25-1 and TRBJ2-2, with TRBD1 matching 9 bases. The J segment lost 4 bases and the V segment lost 7 bases, leaving 4 bases of the junction unmatched. This CDR3 has 14 amino acids. The germline gives CDR1 MGHDK, CDR2 SYGVNS. CDR3 nucleotide sequence: TGTGCCAGCAATGGACAGGGGCCCACCGGGGAGCTGTTTTTT. The encoded protein is CASNGQGPTGELFF. Together with reference TRBV25-1 and TRBJ2-2, the CDR3 gives the full variable domain: EADIYQTPRYLVIGTGKKITLECSQTMGHDKMYWYQQDPGMELHLIHYSYGVNSTEKGDLSSESTVSRIRTEHFPLTLESARPSHTSQYLCASNGQGPTGELFFGEGSRLTVL.

Points on this clone: One end of the junction fails to match germline, which may point to a read error. The chain is built from TRBV18 and TRBJ2-7; TRBD1 might be the D (5 bases). The CDR3 has 14 residues. Germline assignment: CDR1 KGHSH and CDR2 LQKENI. The CDR3 DNA sequence: TGTGCCAGCTCACCCCAGCAGGGCTCCTCCGAGCAGTACTTC. It encodes CASSPQQGSSEQYF.

V is TRBV27 and J is TRBJ2-5; D might be TRBD1 (5 bases). CDR1 is MNHEY and CDR2 is SMNVEV in the germline V gene (reference sequence). Trimming left V 4 bases short and J 1 base short, with 7 bases between. This CDR3 has 13 amino acids. CDR3 protein: CASSWTTQETQYF. DNA for the CDR3: TGTGCCAGCAGTTGGACAACCCAAGAGACCCAGTACTTC.

This CDR3 is CASSPDRDTEAFF. In DNA form, the CDR3 reads TGTGCCAGCAGCCCTGACAGGGACACTGAAGCTTTCTTT. The chain carries TRBV5-4 and TRBJ1-1, with 7 bases identical to TRBD1. Trimming at V came to 4 bases and at J to 3 bases, leaving 3 bases not matched to a gene. Germline V gene sequence: CDR1 SGHNT, CDR2 YYREEE (reference sequence). The CDR3 has 13 residues.

This clone was seen a handful of times. The gene calls are TRBV19 and TRBJ2-3; TRBD2 agrees at 12 bases. Trimming took 3 bases from V and 4 from J; bases not matched to a gene: 5. This CDR3 region has 16 residues. Per the germline V gene, CDR1 is LNHDA and CDR2 is SQIVND (reference sequence). For the CDR3, the DNA is TGTGCCAGTAGTATCCTAGCGGGAGGGGAGGCAGATACGCAGTATTTT. Its protein is CASSILAGGEADTQYF.

The chain couples TRBV28 to TRBJ2-2; 8 bases line up with TRBD2. The CDR3 is 13 residues long. Germline V gene lookup returns CDR1 MDHEN and CDR2 SYDVKM. Written as DNA, the CDR3 is TGTGCATCGGGGGGGGTCAACACCGGGGAGCTGTTTTTT. Its translation: CASGGVNTGELFF.

This chain links TRBV6-5 with TRBJ2-3, with 9 bases identical to TRBD2. Germline V gene data show CDR1 as MNHEY and CDR2 as SVGAGI. V dropped 6 bases and J dropped 5; count of bases not matched to a gene: 6. There are 14 residues in the CDR3. Here the CDR3 reads CASSYSGSQDTQYF. The CDR3 coding sequence is TGTGCCAGCAGCTATAGCGGGAGTCAAGATACGCAGTATTTT.

This sequence joins TRBV19 and TRBJ2-4, with TRBD2 identical over 16 bases. Germline V gene lookup returns CDR1 LNHDA and CDR2 SQIVND (reference sequence). CDR3 size: 16 residues. The V segment lost 8 bases and the J segment 3 bases; nucleotides outside the gene matches: 4. The CDR3 reads CASRGLAGGDKNIQYF. The CDR3 bases are TGTGCCAGTCGGGGACTAGCGGGAGGGGACAAAAACATTCAGTACTTC. The full variable domain, with the rest looked up from reference TRBV19 and TRBJ2-4, is DGGITQSPKYLFRKEGQNVTLSCEQNLNHDAMYWYRQDPGQGLRLIYYSQIVNDFQKGDIAEGYSVSREKKESFPLTVTSAQKNPTAFYLCASRGLAGGDKNIQYFGAGTRLSVL.

The V and J genes are TRBV12-3 or TRBV12-4 and TRBJ1-1; perhaps TRBD1 as D (5 bases). The length of the CDR3 is 12 residues. The V end lost 8 bases, the J end lost 4 bases, and 11 bases lay between the germline ends. The CDR3: CASSRRGTEAFF. As DNA, the CDR3 is TGTGCCAGCTCAAGGAGGGGCACTGAAGCTTTCTTT.

The gene calls are TRBV11-3 and TRBJ2-1; 14 nucleotides match TRBD2. This CDR3 region has 16 residues. Per germline, CDR1 SGHNT and CDR2 YENEEA. The V and J ends lost 3 bases and 10 bases, in that order; junction bases with no gene match: 8. CDR3 bases: TGTGCCAGCAGCTTGGCCGGGACTAGCGGGAGAGGGGAGCAGTTCTTC. It yields the protein CASSLAGTSGRGEQFF.

The V call is TRBV10-2, the J call TRBJ1-6, with TRBD1 identical over 12 bases. CDR3 length: 17 amino acids. Germline CDR1 reads WSHSY; CDR2 reads SAAADI. V lost 5 bases and J lost 8; bases outside the gene matches: 10. CDR3 DNA: TGCGCCAGCAGTCGAGGAACGGGACAGGGGGCTGATTCACCCCTCCACTTT. This translates into CASSRGTGQGADSPLHF.

The chain has TRBV30 and TRBJ2-3; 9 positions agree with TRBD2. Trimming at V came to 1 base and at J to 1 base, leaving 6 bases not matched to a gene. Per the germline V gene, CDR1 is GTSNPN and CDR2 is SVGIG (reference sequence). This CDR3 has 16 amino acids. As DNA, the CDR3 is TGTGCCTGGAGTGGGGTAGCGGGGGCCCGCACAGATACGCAGTATTTT. This gives the protein CAWSGVAGARTDTQYF.

The chain recombines TRBV3-1 (or the pseudogene TRBV3-2) with TRBJ1-1; D remains ambiguous. The CDR3 extends over 16 amino acids. The germline V and J ends were trimmed by 0 bases and 5 bases, with 16 bases remaining between them. Germline CDR1 and CDR2: LGHDT and YNNKEL (reference sequence). CDR3 loop: CASSQDGSRSVTEAFF. In nucleotides, the CDR3 is TGTGCCAGCAGCCAAGATGGAAGCAGGTCTGTAACTGAAGCTTTCTTT.

The count of this clone is one. The chain combines TRBV6-6 with TRBJ2-7; TRBD2 matches at 11 bases. The ends lost 7 bases at V and 4 bases at J; junction bases unmatched: 6. Germline loops: CDR1 MNHNY, CDR2 SVGAGI (reference sequence). The CDR3 covers 14 residues. The DNA for the CDR3 is TGTGCCAGCACTCTGACTAGCGGGACGTACGAGCAGTACTTC. As protein: CASTLTSGTYEQYF.

This clone was recorded only once. The chain is built from TRBV15 and TRBJ1-1, with D uncertain. Trimming took off 1 base at V and 8 bases at J, with 14 bases between the two ends. Looked up from germline, CDR1 is LNHNV and CDR2 is YYDKDF (reference sequence). The CDR3 consists of 14 residues. CDR3 in DNA: TGTGCCACCAGCAGAGGGCCTGCGGGCCGGGAAGCTTTCTTT. It codes for CATSRGPAGREAFF.

This chain uses TRBV7-9 with TRBJ2-1; D is unclear. There are 15 residues in the CDR3. V shed 3 bases and J shed 0 bases, with 9 bases lying between them. Looked up from germline, CDR1 is SEHNR and CDR2 is FQNEAQ (reference sequence). CDR3 in DNA: TGTGCCAGCAGCTTGACATCGAGCTCCTACAATGAGCAGTTCTTC. This encodes CASSLTSSSYNEQFF. The full variable domain, completed using reference TRBV7-9 and TRBJ2-1, is DTGVSQNPRHKITKRGQNVTFRCDPISEHNRLYWYRQTLGQGPEFLTYFQNEAQLEKSRLLSDRFSAERPKGSFSTLEIQRTEQGDSAMYLCASSLTSSSYNEQFFGPGTRLTVL.

The chain carries TRBV28 and TRBJ1-2, with D possibly matching TRBD1 (5 bases). With 4 bases removed from V and 4 bases from J, the gap between germline ends came to 13 bases. The length of the CDR3 is 14 residues. Germline assignment: CDR1 MDHEN and CDR2 SYDVKM. The CDR3 sequence is CASSSPGHSYGYTF. The CDR3 nucleotides read TGTGCCAGCAGTTCTCCAGGGCATAGCTATGGCTACACCTTC.

The V call is TRBV18, the J call TRBJ1-6, with D tentatively TRBD1 (6 bases). The germline V and J ends were trimmed by 4 bases and 8 bases, with 9 bases remaining between them. The CDR3 has 13 amino acids. Germline lookup yields CDR1 KGHSH and CDR2 LQKENI. CDR3 residues: CASSRYRDSPLHF. Here the CDR3 DNA reads TGTGCCAGCTCACGATACAGGGATTCACCCCTCCACTTT.

This sequence joins TRBV7-8 and TRBJ2-2; perhaps TRBD1 as D (5 bases). Germline V gene sequence: CDR1 SGHVS, CDR2 FQNEAQ. Deletions cut 2 bases from V and 6 bases from J, with 10 bases between. The CDR3 contains 14 residues. This CDR3 reads CASSLRRVAGELFF. In DNA form, the CDR3 reads TGTGCCAGCAGCTTACGCAGGGTAGCCGGGGAGCTGTTTTTT.

V gene TRBV7-2 combines with J gene TRBJ1-5; D not resolved. Germline V lookup: CDR1 SGHTA, CDR2 FQGNSA. V was shortened by 1 base and J by 7 bases, with 14 bases between the two germline ends. The CDR3 has 15 residues. CDR3 DNA: TGTGCCAGCAGCTTAGATCCGGGTGCGGAACAGCCCCAGCATTTT. As protein: CASSLDPGAEQPQHF.

The rearrangement joins TRBV2 to TRBJ2-1, with 9 bases lining up with TRBD2. CDR1 and CDR2 (germline): SNHLY, FYNNEI. This CDR3 comprises 15 residues. Germline trimming cut 2 bases from V and 4 bases from J; bases unmatched to any gene: 3. CDR3 DNA sequence: TGTGCCAGCAGTGAACGTGCGGGAGGGTACAATGAGCAGTTCTTC. Protein product: CASSERAGGYNEQFF. Using reference TRBV2 and TRBJ2-1 for the parts outside the CDR3, the full variable domain is EPEVTQTPSHQVTQMGQEVILRCVPISNHLYFYWYRQILGQKVEFLVSFYNNEISEKSEIFDDQFSVERPDGSNFTLKIRSTKLEDSAMYFCASSERAGGYNEQFFGPGTRLTVL.

CDR3 coding DNA: TGTGCCAGCAGCTTAGTTAGCGTTGCCAAAAACATTCAGTACTTC. Its protein product is CASSLVSVAKNIQYF. The chain carries TRBV11-2 and TRBJ2-4, with D possibly matching TRBD2 (5 bases). V shed 1 base and J shed 1 base, with 8 bases lying between them. This CDR3 is 15 amino acids long. CDR1 is SGHAT, CDR2 FQNNGV, per germline.